The 27 T cell receptor beta chains given below trace back to one sample, sequenced in a study of T-cell memory formation after mild COVID-19 (dated by TCRdb to 2020 to 2023). The library was obtained by 5' RACE. Reads for this sample came from an Illumina NovaSeq 6000. The public reads were run again by TCRdb, first through fastp at Q25 and then through MiXCR, and only productive beta chains were kept. Here each entry gathers all rows of one CDR3 protein and keeps the most common genes and DNA. This sample gives around 200,000 distinct CDR3 sequences in total; 15% to 20% of them show up just once. The ten most abundant clones make up 3% to 4% of the sample. Specimen: PBMCs or a T cell subset sorted from them (not recorded which). Receptors originate from a man between 18 and 35 years old who had mild COVID-19 (a few samples of this study predate the infection). The sample titles of this study are shuffled in the database, so cell type and time point are left out; the donor was told from shared clones.

The chain couples TRBV4-3 to TRBJ1-2, with 7 bases aligning to TRBD1. The CDR3 extends over 13 amino acids. Germline assignment: CDR1 LGHNA and CDR2 YSLEER. With V trimmed by 4 bases and J by 7 bases, 6 bases remained unmatched. CDR3 loop: CASSPTGISGYTF. The CDR3 region has the DNA TGCGCCAGCAGCCCGACAGGGATATCTGGCTACACCTTC.

This clonotype was seen more than once but under ten times. The genes are TRBV20-1 and TRBJ2-3; 10 nucleotides agree with TRBD2. CDR1 and CDR2 (germline): DFQATT, SNEGSKA (reference sequence). The CDR3 covers 18 residues. V was clipped by 6 bases and J by 3 bases; unmatched bases: 18. The CDR3 nucleotides are TGCAGTGCCAGCCGAGGGTCACCGGGACTAGCGCCGACAGATACGCAGTATTTT. Its translation: CSASRGSPGLAPTDTQYF.

The rearrangement uses TRBV6-2 or TRBV6-3 and TRBJ2-7, with 11 positions matching TRBD1. The germline gives CDR1 MNHEY, CDR2 SVGEGT. This CDR3 contains 11 residues. The V and J ends lost 8 bases and 6 bases, in that order; junction bases with no gene match: 0. The CDR3 is CASGQGAEQYV. Here the CDR3 DNA reads TGTGCCAGCGGACAGGGGGCCGAGCAGTACGTC.

The chain joins TRBV7-8 to TRBJ1-3; unclear D gene. Germline values: CDR1 SGHVS, CDR2 FQNEAQ. V was cut by 5 bases and J by 0 bases, with 20 bases left in between. The CDR3 runs 18 residues. The CDR3 DNA follows: TGTGCCAGCAGCCCCTTCGGTCCGGGTGCGGACTCTGGAAACACCATATATTTT. Its translation: CASSPFGPGADSGNTIYF.

This clonotype was seen at least ten times. The chain is built from TRBV5-1 and TRBJ2-5, with TRBD1 identical over 7 bases. With 5 bases clipped from V and 3 bases from J, the junction kept 13 bases outside the gene matches. This CDR3 has 16 residues. Germline V gene sequence: CDR1 SGHRS, CDR2 YFSETQ. CDR3 region: CASRTIPGTAKETQYF. Written as DNA, the CDR3 is TGCGCCAGCAGGACTATACCCGGGACAGCAAAAGAGACCCAGTACTTC.

At least ten counts were recorded for this clonotype. The chain uses TRBV27 and TRBJ2-5; D is tentatively TRBD1 or TRBD2 (6 bases each). This CDR3 contains 13 residues. Per germline, CDR1 MNHEY and CDR2 SMNVEV (reference sequence). Deletions cut 9 bases from V and 9 bases from J, with 20 bases between. This CDR3 is CASGGWGAGAQYF. The CDR3 DNA reads as TGTGCCAGTGGAGGGTGGGGGGCTGGGGCCCAGTACTTC.

In regard to this clonotype: One end of the junction is discordant with germline, which a read error may explain. V usage is TRBV3-1 and J usage is TRBJ1-5; D ambiguous. Germline CDR1 and CDR2: LGHDT and YNNKEL (reference sequence). The CDR3 extends over 13 amino acids. Written as DNA, the CDR3 is TGTGCCAGCAGCCAGCGGTCCGGGGATCCTGAAGCTTTT. Its translation is CASSQRSGDPEAF.

The chain is built from TRBV7-3 and TRBJ2-3, with TRBD1 identical over 8 bases. Germline V gene lookup returns CDR1 SGHTA and CDR2 FQGTGA. The J segment lost 9 bases and the V segment lost 5 bases, leaving 7 bases of the junction unmatched. The CDR3 spans 13 residues. Written as DNA, the CDR3 is TGTGCCAGCAGCCTCGACAGGGGACAAACGCAGTATTTT. Translated, it gives CASSLDRGQTQYF.

The chain carries TRBV2 and TRBJ2-1; D gene unclear. Looked up from germline, CDR1 is SNHLY and CDR2 is FYNNEI. V shed 7 bases and J shed 3 bases, with 10 bases lying between them. The CDR3 contains 13 residues. CDR3 loop: CASKQDHYNEQFF. The CDR3 DNA sequence: TGTGCCAGCAAGCAGGATCACTACAATGAGCAGTTCTTC. Using reference TRBV2 and TRBJ2-1 for the parts outside the CDR3, the full variable domain is EPEVTQTPSHQVTQMGQEVILRCVPISNHLYFYWYRQILGQKVEFLVSFYNNEISEKSEIFDDQFSVERPDGSNFTLKIRSTKLEDSAMYFCASKQDHYNEQFFGPGTRLTVL.

This clonotype was counted only a few times. The gene calls are TRBV2 and TRBJ2-5; 7 bases fit TRBD2. This CDR3 spans 14 amino acids. Germline CDR1 is SNHLY and CDR2 is FYNNEI. The V segment lost 9 bases and the J segment 4 bases; nucleotides outside the gene matches: 11. Here the CDR3 reads CARSGPGGGETQYF. CDR3 bases: TGTGCCAGGTCGGGCCCCGGCGGGGGAGAGACCCAGTACTTC.

The table lists this clonotype with a few counts. The gene calls are TRBV25-1 and TRBJ2-7, with D uncertain. The germline gives CDR1 MGHDK, CDR2 SYGVNS. The ends were cut back, 1 base at V and 0 bases at J, with 7 bases in the middle. The CDR3 has 14 amino acids. DNA for the CDR3: TGTGCCAGCAGTGAATCAGGAAGCTCCTACGAGCAGTACTTC. This sequence encodes CASSESGSSYEQYF.

The V call is TRBV12-3 or TRBV12-4, the J call TRBJ2-5; TRBD1 might be the D (5 bases). Trimming removed 4 bases at V and 3 bases at J, with 15 bases between. The length of the CDR3 is 15 residues. The CDR3 DNA reads as TGTGCCAGCAGTTCTCCGAGCATAGGGGAAGAGACCCAGTACTTC. This sequence encodes CASSSPSIGEETQYF.

V gene TRBV28 combines with J gene TRBJ2-2; D is possibly TRBD1 or TRBD2 (6 bases each). V was pared by 8 bases and J by 7 bases, with 14 bases between. The CDR3 spans 13 residues. The V gene's germline CDR1 is MDHEN and CDR2 SYDVKM. CDR3 sequence: CASHLRGGGELFF. The CDR3 bases are TGTGCCAGCCACCTCAGGGGAGGCGGGGAGCTGTTTTTT.

This clonotype was observed a single time. V gene TRBV20-1 combines with J gene TRBJ1-5; D uncertain. CDR1 and CDR2 from the germline V gene are DFQATT and SNEGSKA (reference sequence). The CDR3 is 15 amino acids. The V and J ends lost 5 bases and 2 bases respectively, with 16 bases between them. DNA for the CDR3: TGCAGTGCTCCCTCTTCGGGCCGGCGCAATCAGCCCCAGCATTTT. Translated, it gives CSAPSSGRRNQPQHF.

The rearrangement uses TRBV7-9 and TRBJ2-4, with a weak D call TRBD2 (5 bases). CDR1 and CDR2 (germline): SEHNR, FQNEAQ (reference sequence). V was shortened by 7 bases and J by 8 bases, with 9 bases between the two germline ends. CDR3 size: 11 residues. The DNA for the CDR3 is TGTGCCAGCACCCCAGCGGACATTCAGTACTTC. It is translated as CASTPADIQYF.

The gene calls are TRBV6-1 and TRBJ1-1; D is unresolved. The germline CDR1 and CDR2 sequences are MNHNS and SASEGT. This CDR3 comprises 13 residues. The ends were cut back, 2 bases at V and 4 bases at J, with 8 bases in the middle. CDR3 in amino acids: CASSEQEGTEAFF. CDR3 bases: TGTGCCAGCAGTGAACAGGAAGGCACTGAAGCTTTCTTT.

This clonotype was counted only a few times. The chain couples TRBV6-6 to TRBJ1-3; D not resolved. V lost 6 bases to trimming and J lost 3 bases, with 3 bases between them. The CDR3 totals 11 residues. CDR1 MNHNY and CDR2 SVGAGI come from the germline V gene (reference sequence). The CDR3 region is CASSGGNTIYF. The CDR3 bases are TGTGCCAGCAGCGGTGGAAACACCATATATTTT.

This clonotype was seen only a few times. CDR3: CSVGTPNTGELFF. CDR3 coding DNA: TGCAGCGTAGGGACTCCGAACACCGGGGAGCTGTTTTTT. The V gene is TRBV29-1, the J gene TRBJ2-2; D may be TRBD2 (6 bases). This CDR3 contains 13 residues. Per germline, CDR1 SQVTM and CDR2 ANQGSEA. Trimming removed 6 bases from V and 0 bases from J, with 8 bases in between.

This clonotype was detected a few times. The rearrangement links TRBV5-1 to TRBJ1-4; no firm D call. Germline CDR1 is SGHRS and CDR2 is YFSETQ. The ends were cut back, 3 bases at V and 0 bases at J, with 6 bases in the middle. This CDR3 is 14 amino acids long. CDR3 protein: CASSSAATNEKLFF. CDR3 in DNA: TGCGCCAGCAGCTCGGCTGCAACTAATGAAAAACTGTTTTTT.

Worth noting for this clonotype: Being one base from a much bigger clone, this may be a read error. This sequence joins TRBV5-1 and TRBJ2-1, with TRBD2 matching over 7 bases. CDR3 length: 15 amino acids. V lost 2 bases, J lost 9 bases, and 11 bases stayed unmatched. The germline gives CDR1 SGHRS, CDR2 YFSETQ. The CDR3 bases are TGCGCCAGCAGCTTTGGAAGCGGGGAGCGGGGTGAGCAGTTCTTC. It encodes CASSFGSGERGEQFF.

This clonotype showed up just a few times. The rearrangement links TRBV6-2 or TRBV6-3 to TRBJ1-5; 9 bases align to TRBD1. Germline V gene sequence: CDR1 MNHEY, CDR2 SVGEGT. Unmatched junction bases numbered 9, after V lost 10 bases and J lost 5 bases. The length of the CDR3 is 14 residues. The CDR3 nucleotides are TGTGCCACGAACCTCGACAGGGGGTATCAGCCCCAGCATTTT. Translation: CATNLDRGYQPQHF.

This clonotype was found once. The chain has TRBV25-1 and TRBJ2-3; TRBD1 aligns across 7 bases. J lost 7 bases, V lost 11 bases, and 6 bases had no gene match. The CDR3 runs to 11 residues. Germline V lookup: CDR1 MGHDK, CDR2 SYGVNS. CDR3 residues: CASRGSYTQYF. CDR3 bases: TGTGCCTCCAGGGGGAGCTATACGCAGTATTTT.

The chain is built from TRBV7-9 and TRBJ2-5; weak D call: TRBD2 (6 bases). Per germline, CDR1 SEHNR and CDR2 FQNEAQ (reference sequence). CDR3 length equals 15 residues. V lost 5 bases and J 5 bases, leaving 18 bases between the germline ends. CDR3 nucleotide sequence: TGTGCCAGCAGCCCCGGGGTGGGGGAGGTCGAGACCCAGTACTTC. Its protein product is CASSPGVGEVETQYF.

This clonotype occurred a few times. This chain connects TRBV19 to TRBJ1-1; D is unclear. Per the germline V gene, CDR1 is LNHDA and CDR2 is SQIVND (reference sequence). The V and J ends lost 3 bases and 10 bases respectively, with 12 bases between them. The CDR3 covers 12 residues. The CDR3 DNA follows: TGTGCCAGTAGTATCATCGGCGACGGAGCTTTCTTT. It encodes CASSIIGDGAFF. The complete variable domain, with remaining parts taken from reference TRBV19 and TRBJ1-1, reads DGGITQSPKYLFRKEGQNVTLSCEQNLNHDAMYWYRQDPGQGLRLIYYSQIVNDFQKGDIAEGYSVSREKKESFPLTVTSAQKNPTAFYLCASSIIGDGAFFGQGTRLTVV.

This clonotype was found many times. The rearrangement uses TRBV4-2 and TRBJ2-3, with D maybe TRBD2 (5 bases). Trimming pared 5 bases from V and 1 base from J, leaving 7 bases between. The germline V gene encodes CDR1 LGHNA and CDR2 YNFKEQ. The CDR3 is 13 residues long. DNA for the CDR3: TGTGCCAGCAGCAGGACTGGCACAGATACGCAGTATTTT. It translates to CASSRTGTDTQYF.

The V call is TRBV7-9, the J call TRBJ1-1, with 10 nucleotides matching TRBD1. J gave up 5 bases and V 5 bases, and 5 bases lay outside the gene matches. Germline CDR1 SEHNR, CDR2 FQNEAQ (reference sequence). The CDR3 extends over 14 amino acids. CDR3 residues: CASSVGQGWTEAFF. As DNA, the CDR3 is TGTGCCAGCAGCGTGGGACAGGGGTGGACTGAAGCTTTCTTT. Looking up the rest from reference TRBV7-9 and TRBJ1-1 gives the full variable domain: DTGVSQNPRHKITKRGQNVTFRCDPISEHNRLYWYRQTLGQGPEFLTYFQNEAQLEKSRLLSDRFSAERPKGSFSTLEIQRTEQGDSAMYLCASSVGQGWTEAFFGQGTRLTVV.

The chain is built from TRBV5-4 and TRBJ1-4, with TRBD1 matching over 10 bases. The germline V gene encodes CDR1 SGHNT and CDR2 YYREEE (reference sequence). After removal of 5 bases from V and 8 bases from J, the junction contained 6 bases not matched to a gene. The CDR3 extends over 14 amino acids. The CDR3 DNA reads TGTGCCAGCAGTTCCGGGACAGGGGAAGAAAAACTGTTTTTT. Translating gives CASSSGTGEEKLFF. Combining the CDR3 with reference TRBV5-4 and TRBJ1-4 gives the whole variable domain ETGVTQSPTHLIKTRGQQVTLRCSSQSGHNTVSWYQQALGQGPQFIFQYYREEENGRGNFPPRFSGLQFPNYSSELNVNALELDDSALYLCASSSGTGEEKLFFGSGTQLSVL.